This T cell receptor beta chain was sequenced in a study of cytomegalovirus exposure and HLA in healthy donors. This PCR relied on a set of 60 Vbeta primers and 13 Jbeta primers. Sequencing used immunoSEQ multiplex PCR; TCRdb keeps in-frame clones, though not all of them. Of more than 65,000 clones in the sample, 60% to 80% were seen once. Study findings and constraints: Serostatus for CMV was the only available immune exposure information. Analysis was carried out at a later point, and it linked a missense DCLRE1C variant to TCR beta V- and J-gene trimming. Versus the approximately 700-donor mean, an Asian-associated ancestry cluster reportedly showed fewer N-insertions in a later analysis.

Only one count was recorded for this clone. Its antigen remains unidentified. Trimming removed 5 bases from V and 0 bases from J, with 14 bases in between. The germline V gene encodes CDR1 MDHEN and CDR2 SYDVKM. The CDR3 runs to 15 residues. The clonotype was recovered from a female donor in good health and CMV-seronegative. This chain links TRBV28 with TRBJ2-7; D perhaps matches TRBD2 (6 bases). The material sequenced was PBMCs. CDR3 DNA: TGTGCCAGCAGTGGGGGGAGCGCTAGCTCCTACGAGCAGTACTTC. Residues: CASSGGSASSYEQYF.